A single sample is the source of the 14 T cell receptor beta chains below, sequenced in a study of blood T cell repertoires in COVID-19. TCRdb's copy holds only in-frame clones and misses some; the assay was immunoSEQ multiplex PCR. This table holds about 180,000 clones, 65% to 85% found once. The sample was peripheral blood. The receptors originated from a woman aged 40 to 50 with COVID-19, enrolled during active disease.

This sequence joins TRBV2 and TRBJ2-5; possible D gene TRBD2, 6 bases. The CDR3 runs to 15 residues. V was cut by 6 bases and J by 5 bases, with 19 bases left in between. Germline-derived CDR1 and CDR2 are SNHLY and FYNNEI. As DNA, the CDR3 is TGTGCCAGCAGCGTCTCCGGGGGTTTCGGGGAGACCCAGTACTTC. Translating gives CASSVSGGFGETQYF.

The chain links TRBV14 to TRBJ2-1; D unclear. Germline V CDR1 and CDR2: SGHDN, FVKESK. The CDR3 runs 14 residues. V was trimmed by 1 base and J by 9 bases, leaving 13 bases between them. CDR3 protein: CASSQASTFGEQFF. In DNA, the CDR3 is TGTGCCAGCAGCCAAGCCTCAACTTTTGGTGAGCAGTTCTTC.

The chain uses TRBV19 and TRBJ2-2, with 9 bases that match TRBD2. V trimming: 4 bases; J trimming: 4 bases; junction bases outside the gene matches: 4. CDR1 is LNHDA and CDR2 is SQIVND in the germline V gene (reference sequence). The CDR3 contains 15 residues. DNA for the CDR3: TGTGCCAGTAGTAGCTCTAGCGGGGTCACCGGGGAGCTGTTTTTT. It encodes CASSSSSGVTGELFF. The entire variable domain, with the rest obtained from reference TRBV19 and TRBJ2-2, is as follows: DGGITQSPKYLFRKEGQNVTLSCEQNLNHDAMYWYRQDPGQGLRLIYYSQIVNDFQKGDIAEGYSVSREKKESFPLTVTSAQKNPTAFYLCASSSSSGVTGELFFGEGSRLTVL.

The chain combines TRBV5-1 with TRBJ2-2, with TRBD1 identical over 9 bases. With V trimmed by 1 base and J by 6 bases, 7 bases remained unmatched. The CDR3 runs 16 residues. The V gene's germline CDR1 is SGHRS and CDR2 YFSETQ. CDR3 nucleotides: TGCGCCAGCAGCTTGCGGGGACAGGGAGTCGCCGGGGAGCTGTTTTTT. This gives the protein CASSLRGQGVAGELFF.

This clone was counted many times. This sequence joins TRBV10-1 and TRBJ1-1, with 7 positions matching TRBD1. The trim removed 3 bases at V and 3 bases at J, leaving 1 base unmatched. The CDR3 is 13 residues long. From germline, CDR1 is WNHNN and CDR2 SYGVQD (reference sequence). CDR3 in DNA: TGCGCCAGCAGTGAACAGGGGTACACTGAAGCTTTCTTT. This encodes CASSEQGYTEAFF.

V gene TRBV5-5 combines with J gene TRBJ1-4; D might be TRBD1 (5 bases). V was clipped by 0 bases and J by 7 bases, with 13 bases between them. Germline V gene sequence: CDR1 SGHKS, CDR2 YYEKEE (reference sequence). There are 15 residues in the CDR3. The CDR3 spells CASSLAGGIAEKLFF. The CDR3 DNA follows: TGTGCCAGCAGCTTGGCCGGGGGAATAGCTGAAAAACTGTTTTTT.

This clone occurred once. The chain employs TRBV3-1 (or the pseudogene TRBV3-2) and TRBJ1-1, with 9 bases fitting TRBD1. Germline V gene lookup returns CDR1 LGHDT and CDR2 YNNKEL (reference sequence). V lost 3 bases, J lost 7 bases, and 0 bases stayed unmatched. The CDR3 loop spans 12 amino acids. CDR3 amino acids: CASSQGQGEAFF. In DNA, the CDR3 is TGTGCCAGCAGCCAGGGACAGGGTGAAGCTTTCTTT.

This chain joins TRBV7-9 and TRBJ1-5; no firm D call. V dropped 3 bases and J dropped 3 bases, with 12 bases sitting between them. CDR3 length equals 15 residues. The germline CDR1 and CDR2 sequences are SEHNR and FQNEAQ (reference sequence). The CDR3 protein is CASSLGDMANQPQHF. The CDR3, as DNA: TGTGCCAGCAGCTTGGGCGACATGGCCAATCAGCCCCAGCATTTT.

V is TRBV19 and J is TRBJ1-5, with 10 bases fitting TRBD1. This CDR3 region has 14 residues. V shed 11 bases and J 3 bases; nucleotides not matched to a gene: 7. Looked up from germline, CDR1 is LNHDA and CDR2 is SQIVND (reference sequence). CDR3 nucleotide sequence: TGTGCCGCCCGGGACAGGGGATCCAATCAGCCCCAGCATTTT. Translating it yields CAARDRGSNQPQHF.

The J gene is TRBJ2-1, the V gene TRBV5-1, with 7 bases that match TRBD2. V shed 0 bases, J shed 8 bases, and the junction held 8 bases outside the gene matches. The CDR3 runs to 15 residues. Germline assignment: CDR1 SGHRS and CDR2 YFSETQ. The CDR3 region has the DNA TGCGCCAGCAGCTTGGCCCGCGGGGGTTTGGATGAGCAGTTCTTC. Residues: CASSLARGGLDEQFF.

This clone was seen a handful of times. The chain employs TRBV5-1 and TRBJ2-6; D is perhaps TRBD2 (7 bases). The CDR3 has 15 amino acids. CDR1 is SGHRS and CDR2 is YFSETQ in the germline V gene. V dropped 7 bases and J dropped 2 bases, with 13 bases sitting between them. DNA for the CDR3: TGCGCCAGCTATGGGGGGGCTGCTGGGGCCAACGTCCTGACTTTC. Translating gives CASYGGAAGANVLTF.

This clone was detected a few times. The chain carries TRBV7-9 and TRBJ2-3; 8 positions match TRBD2. The CDR3 has 15 amino acids. J gave up 3 bases and V 1 base, and 3 bases lay outside the gene matches. Germline CDR1 SEHNR, CDR2 FQNEAQ (reference sequence). The CDR3 region has the DNA TGTGCCAGCAGCTTAGGACTAGCGATGACAGATACGCAGTATTTT. Protein product: CASSLGLAMTDTQYF.

The rearrangement uses TRBV9 and TRBJ1-6, with D tentatively TRBD1 (5 bases). CDR1 is SGDLS, CDR2 YYNGEE, per germline. The CDR3 is made up of 17 amino acids. V was pared by 4 bases and J by 6 bases, with 20 bases between. The chain's CDR3 is CASSPYSGDATNSPLHF. The CDR3 DNA reads TGTGCCAGCAGCCCTTACTCGGGGGACGCCACTAATTCACCCCTCCACTTT.

This clone was seen only a few times. The rearrangement links TRBV18 to TRBJ1-2, with D uncertain. The CDR3 covers 14 residues. The V gene's germline CDR1 is KGHSH and CDR2 LQKENI. Deletions cut 4 bases from V and 2 bases from J, with 11 bases between. The CDR3 is CASSRGASNYGYTF. The CDR3 DNA reads as TGTGCCAGCTCACGAGGAGCGTCCAACTATGGCTACACCTTC. The complete variable domain, with remaining parts taken from reference TRBV18 and TRBJ1-2, reads NAGVMQNPRHLVRRRGQEARLRCSPMKGHSHVYWYRQLPEEGLKFMVYLQKENIIDESGMPKERFSAEFPKEGPSILRIQQVVRGDSAAYFCASSRGASNYGYTFGSGTRLTVV.